The following is a T cell receptor (beta chain) sequence with its context. Its antigen is not known. This specimen comes from a study of OX40 agonist ivuxolimab in advanced cancers. As for the study in general: Those enrolled were 80% to 85% male, with a mean age of 60 years and ages from 23 to 79. Study results and limitations: Expanded clones tended on average to be more numerous among CD8+ T cells than CD4+.

CDR1 and CDR2 from the germline V gene are LNHDA and SQIVND (reference sequence). V was pared by 6 bases and J by 1 base, with 9 bases between. The CDR3 length is 13 residues. Produced via immunoSEQ multiplex PCR; TCRdb's table is partial and in-frame only. The sample contains roughly 59,000 clones, about 92% of which appear only once. The genes are TRBV19 and TRBJ1-1; possibly TRBD1 for D (5 bases). This receptor was obtained from an adult with an advanced solid tumor such as melanoma, head and neck, liver or kidney cancer. Sequencing was performed on CD4+ or CD8+ T cells sorted from blood, taken in a trial of the OX40 agonist ivuxolimab. In DNA form, the CDR3 reads TGTGCCAGTAGCCTCGGGGGGAACACTGAAGCTTTCTTT. It specifies CASSLGGNTEAFF.